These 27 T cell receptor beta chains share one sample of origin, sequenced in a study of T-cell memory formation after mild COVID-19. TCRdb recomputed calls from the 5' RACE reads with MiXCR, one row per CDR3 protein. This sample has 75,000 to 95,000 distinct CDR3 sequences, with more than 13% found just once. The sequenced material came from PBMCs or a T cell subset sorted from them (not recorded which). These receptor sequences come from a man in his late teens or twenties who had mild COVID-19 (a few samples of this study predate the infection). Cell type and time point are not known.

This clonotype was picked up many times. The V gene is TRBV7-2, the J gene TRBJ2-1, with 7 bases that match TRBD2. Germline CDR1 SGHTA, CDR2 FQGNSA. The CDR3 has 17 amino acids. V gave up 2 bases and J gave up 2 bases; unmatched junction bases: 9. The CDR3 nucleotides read TGTGCCAGCAGCTTAAATGTGGGCGGGGGACCCTACAATGAGCAGTTCTTC. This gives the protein CASSLNVGGGPYNEQFF.

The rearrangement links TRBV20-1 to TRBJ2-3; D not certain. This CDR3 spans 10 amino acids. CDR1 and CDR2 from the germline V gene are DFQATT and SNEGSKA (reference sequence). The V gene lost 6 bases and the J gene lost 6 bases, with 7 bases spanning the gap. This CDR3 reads CSAPLDTQYF. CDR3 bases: TGCAGTGCCCCCTTGGATACGCAGTATTTT.

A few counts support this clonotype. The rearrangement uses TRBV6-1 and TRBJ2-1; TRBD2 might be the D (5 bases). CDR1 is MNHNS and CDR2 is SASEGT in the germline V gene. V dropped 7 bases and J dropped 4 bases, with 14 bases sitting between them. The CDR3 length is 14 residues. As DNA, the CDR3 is TGTGCCAGCATGTTGAGCGGTTTTTACAATGAGCAGTTCTTC. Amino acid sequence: CASMLSGFYNEQFF.

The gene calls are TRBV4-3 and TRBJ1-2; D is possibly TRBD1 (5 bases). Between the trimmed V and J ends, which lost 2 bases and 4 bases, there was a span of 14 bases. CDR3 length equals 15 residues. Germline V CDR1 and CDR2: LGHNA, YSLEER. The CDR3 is CASSQWGYPTYGYTF. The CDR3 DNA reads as TGCGCCAGCAGCCAATGGGGCTATCCCACCTATGGCTACACCTTC.

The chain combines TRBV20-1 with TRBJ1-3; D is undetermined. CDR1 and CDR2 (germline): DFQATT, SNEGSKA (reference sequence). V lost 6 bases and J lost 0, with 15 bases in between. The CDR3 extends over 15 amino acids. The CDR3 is CSATMGYISGNTIYF. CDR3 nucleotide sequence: TGCAGTGCGACCATGGGGTATATCTCTGGAAACACCATATATTTT.

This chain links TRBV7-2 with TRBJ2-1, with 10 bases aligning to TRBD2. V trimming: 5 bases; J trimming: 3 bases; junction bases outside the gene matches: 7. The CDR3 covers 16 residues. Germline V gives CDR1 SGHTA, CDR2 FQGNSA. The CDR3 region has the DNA TGTGCCAGCAGCCCTCGGACTAGCGGAGTCTACAATGAGCAGTTCTTC. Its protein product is CASSPRTSGVYNEQFF.

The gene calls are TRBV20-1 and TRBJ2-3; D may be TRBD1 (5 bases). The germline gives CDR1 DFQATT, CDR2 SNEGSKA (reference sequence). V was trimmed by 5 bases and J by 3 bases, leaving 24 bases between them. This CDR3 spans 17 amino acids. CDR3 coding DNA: TGCAGTGCTCGGGCCGACTGGGGCACGGTCGTTACAGATACGCAGTATTTT. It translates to CSARADWGTVVTDTQYF.

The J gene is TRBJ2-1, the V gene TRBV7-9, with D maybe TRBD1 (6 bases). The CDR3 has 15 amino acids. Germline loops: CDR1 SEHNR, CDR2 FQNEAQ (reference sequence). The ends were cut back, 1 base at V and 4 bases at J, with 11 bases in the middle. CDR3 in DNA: TGTGCCAGCAGCTTAGGGGACATTCGGTACAATGAGCAGTTCTTC. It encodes CASSLGDIRYNEQFF.

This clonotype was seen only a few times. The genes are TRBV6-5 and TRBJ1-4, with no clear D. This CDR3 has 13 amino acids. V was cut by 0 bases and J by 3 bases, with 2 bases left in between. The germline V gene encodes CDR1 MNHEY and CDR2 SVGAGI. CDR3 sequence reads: CASSYSSNEKLFF. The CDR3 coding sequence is TGTGCCAGCAGTTACTCGTCTAATGAAAAACTGTTTTTT.

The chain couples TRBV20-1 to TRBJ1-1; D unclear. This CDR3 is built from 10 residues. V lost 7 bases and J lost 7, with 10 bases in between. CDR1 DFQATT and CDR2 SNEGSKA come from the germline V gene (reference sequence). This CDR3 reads CSVRRGEAFF. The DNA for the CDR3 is TGCAGTGTACGACGGGGTGAAGCTTTCTTT.

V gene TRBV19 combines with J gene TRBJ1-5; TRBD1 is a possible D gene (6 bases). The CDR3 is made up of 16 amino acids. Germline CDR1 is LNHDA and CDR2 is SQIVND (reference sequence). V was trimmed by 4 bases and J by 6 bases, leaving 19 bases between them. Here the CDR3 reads CASSNDPGARGQPQHF. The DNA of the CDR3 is TGTGCCAGTAGTAATGACCCGGGGGCGCGGGGTCAGCCCCAGCATTTT.

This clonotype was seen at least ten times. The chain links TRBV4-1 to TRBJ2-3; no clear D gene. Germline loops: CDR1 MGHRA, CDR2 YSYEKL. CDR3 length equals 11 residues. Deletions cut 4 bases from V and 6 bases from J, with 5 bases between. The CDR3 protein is CASSLRDTQYF. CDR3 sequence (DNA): TGCGCCAGCAGCCTCCGGGATACGCAGTATTTT.

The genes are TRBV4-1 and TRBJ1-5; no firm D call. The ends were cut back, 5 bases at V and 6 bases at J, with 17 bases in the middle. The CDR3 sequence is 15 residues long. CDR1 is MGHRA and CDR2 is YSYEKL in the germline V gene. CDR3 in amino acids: CASSFRKDSAQPQHF. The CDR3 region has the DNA TGCGCCAGCAGCTTCCGGAAGGACTCTGCTCAGCCCCAGCATTTT.

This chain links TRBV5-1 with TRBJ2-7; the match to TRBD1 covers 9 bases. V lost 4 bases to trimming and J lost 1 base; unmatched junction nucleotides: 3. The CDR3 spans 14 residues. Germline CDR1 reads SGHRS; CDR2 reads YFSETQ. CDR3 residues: CASSVGTGSYEQYV. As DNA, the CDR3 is TGCGCCAGCAGCGTTGGGACAGGGTCCTACGAGCAGTACGTC.

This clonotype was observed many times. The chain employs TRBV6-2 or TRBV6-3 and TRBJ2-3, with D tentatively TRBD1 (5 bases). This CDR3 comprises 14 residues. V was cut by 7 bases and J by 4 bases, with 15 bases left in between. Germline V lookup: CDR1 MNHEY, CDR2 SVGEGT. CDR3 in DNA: TGTGCCAGCATCGGACACCCTGGCGCAGATACGCAGTATTTT. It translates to CASIGHPGADTQYF.

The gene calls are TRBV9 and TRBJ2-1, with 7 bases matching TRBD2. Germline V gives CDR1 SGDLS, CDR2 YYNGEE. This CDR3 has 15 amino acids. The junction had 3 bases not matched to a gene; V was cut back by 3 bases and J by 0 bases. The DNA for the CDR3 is TGTGCCAGCAGCGGGGGCGGGGGCTCCTACAATGAGCAGTTCTTC. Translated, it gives CASSGGGGSYNEQFF.

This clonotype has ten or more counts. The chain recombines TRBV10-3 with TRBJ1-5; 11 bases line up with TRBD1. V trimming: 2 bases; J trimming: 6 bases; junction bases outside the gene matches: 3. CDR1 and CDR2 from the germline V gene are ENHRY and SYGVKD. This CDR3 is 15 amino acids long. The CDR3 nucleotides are TGTGCCATCAGTGAGCGGGGACAGGGGGGTCAGCCCCAGCATTTT. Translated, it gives CAISERGQGGQPQHF.

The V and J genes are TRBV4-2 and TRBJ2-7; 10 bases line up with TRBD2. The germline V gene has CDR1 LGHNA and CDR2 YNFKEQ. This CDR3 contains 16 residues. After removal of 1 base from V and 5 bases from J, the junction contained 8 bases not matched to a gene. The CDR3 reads CASSQALAGGLNEQYF. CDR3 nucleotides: TGTGCCAGCAGCCAAGCCTTAGCGGGGGGTCTTAACGAGCAGTACTTC.

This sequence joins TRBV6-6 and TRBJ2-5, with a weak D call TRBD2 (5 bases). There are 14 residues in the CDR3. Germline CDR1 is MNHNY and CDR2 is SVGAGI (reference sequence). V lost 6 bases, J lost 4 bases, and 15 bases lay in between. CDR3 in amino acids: CASSRTHRGETQYF. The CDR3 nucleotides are TGTGCCAGCAGCCGGACTCACAGAGGAGAGACCCAGTACTTC.

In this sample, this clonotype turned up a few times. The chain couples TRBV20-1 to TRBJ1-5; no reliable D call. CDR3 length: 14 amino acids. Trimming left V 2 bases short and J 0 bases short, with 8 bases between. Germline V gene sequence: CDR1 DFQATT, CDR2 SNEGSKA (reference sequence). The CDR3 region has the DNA TGCAGTGCTAGAAACGCAGTTAGCAATCAGCCCCAGCATTTT. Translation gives CSARNAVSNQPQHF.

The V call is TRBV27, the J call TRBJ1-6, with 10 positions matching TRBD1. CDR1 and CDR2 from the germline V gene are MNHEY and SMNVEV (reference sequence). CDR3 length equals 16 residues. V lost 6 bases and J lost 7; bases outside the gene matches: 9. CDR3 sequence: CASSTLRDRGNSPLHF. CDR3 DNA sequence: TGTGCCAGCAGCACACTCAGGGACAGGGGAAATTCACCCCTCCACTTT.

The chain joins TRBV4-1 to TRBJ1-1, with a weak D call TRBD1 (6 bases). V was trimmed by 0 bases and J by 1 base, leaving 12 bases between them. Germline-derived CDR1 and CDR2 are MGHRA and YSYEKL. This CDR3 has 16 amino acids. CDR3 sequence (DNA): TGCGCCAGCAGCCAAGATCCGGGGACACCGAACACTGAAGCTTTCTTT. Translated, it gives CASSQDPGTPNTEAFF.

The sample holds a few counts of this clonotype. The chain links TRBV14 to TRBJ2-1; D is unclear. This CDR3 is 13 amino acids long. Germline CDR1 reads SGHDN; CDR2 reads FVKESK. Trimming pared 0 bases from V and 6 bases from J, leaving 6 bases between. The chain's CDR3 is CASSQDDGNEQFF. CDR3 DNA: TGTGCCAGCAGCCAAGACGACGGCAATGAGCAGTTCTTC.

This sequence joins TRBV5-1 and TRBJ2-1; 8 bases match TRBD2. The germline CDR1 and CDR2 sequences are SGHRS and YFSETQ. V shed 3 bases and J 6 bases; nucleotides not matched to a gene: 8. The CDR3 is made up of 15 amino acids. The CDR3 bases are TGCGCCAGCAGCTATACACCCGGGACTAGCAATGAGCAGTTCTTC. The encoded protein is CASSYTPGTSNEQFF. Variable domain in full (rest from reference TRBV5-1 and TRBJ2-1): KAGVTQTPRYLIKTRGQQVTLSCSPISGHRSVSWYQQTPGQGLQFLFEYFSETQRNKGNFPGRFSGRQFSNSRSEMNVSTLELGDSALYLCASSYTPGTSNEQFFGPGTRLTVL.

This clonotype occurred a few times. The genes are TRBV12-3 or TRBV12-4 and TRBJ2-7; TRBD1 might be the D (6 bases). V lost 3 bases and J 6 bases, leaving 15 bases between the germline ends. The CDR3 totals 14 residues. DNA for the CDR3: TGTGCCAGCAGTTTCCTTACGTTACAGGGCGAGCAGTACTTC. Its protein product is CASSFLTLQGEQYF.

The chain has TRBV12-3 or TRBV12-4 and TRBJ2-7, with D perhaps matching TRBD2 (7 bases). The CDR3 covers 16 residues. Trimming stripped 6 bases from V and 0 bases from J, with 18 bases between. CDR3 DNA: TGTGCCAGCAGATCCTCGGGGGGCCTGAGCTCCTACGAGCAGTACTTC. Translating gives CASRSSGGLSSYEQYF.

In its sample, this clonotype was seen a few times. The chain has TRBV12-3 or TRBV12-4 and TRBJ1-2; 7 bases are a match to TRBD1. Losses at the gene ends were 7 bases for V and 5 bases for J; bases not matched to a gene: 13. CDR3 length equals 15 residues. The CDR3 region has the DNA TGTGCCAGCACCCCCCCCGGCCAGGGGGGATATGGCTACACCTTC. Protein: CASTPPGQGGYGYTF.